The sample holds one count of the clone carrying this T cell receptor beta chain. The antigen remains unidentified. The source of the sample is a study of Ad26.COV2.S vaccination and SARS-CoV-2 variants. Study-level information: Trial arm assignment for the donor was COV1001 Ad26.COV2.S. Findings and caveats of the study: Those who received the vaccine showed greater spike-specific TCR breadth than those given placebo. Once vaccination had occurred, spike-specific CD8+ and CD4+ T cell responses reportedly showed substantial breadth.

The method was immunoSEQ multiplex PCR; TCRdb's version includes in-frame clones alone and lacks a portion of them. The data contain under 300,000 clones, around 88% of them singletons. Germline V gene sequence: CDR1 LGHNA, CDR2 YSLEER. The V gene lost 0 bases and the J gene lost 1 base, with 11 bases spanning the gap. This CDR3 is 16 amino acids long. The treatment: 15 to 20 received Ad26.COV2.S at low or high dose, single or two shots; about five received placebo; per-sample allocation not given. The study sampled participants on day 63 after the first vaccine or placebo injection. The specimen comprised peripheral blood, sampled in a trial of Ad26.COV2.S vaccine versus placebo. This receptor was taken from a person between 18 and 65 years old who received the Ad26.COV2.S COVID-19 vaccine or a placebo. The chain employs TRBV4-3 and TRBJ2-3; D is perhaps TRBD2 (6 bases). The CDR3 loop reads CASSQDTGVGTDTQYF. The CDR3 DNA follows: TGCGCCAGCAGCCAAGATACGGGAGTTGGCACAGATACGCAGTATTTT.